Included here is one T cell receptor (beta chain) sequence, with context. Its antigen remains undetermined. Just one base apart from a much larger clone, this may be a read error. Looking up the germline V gene yields CDR1 MDHEN and CDR2 SYDVKM. The CDR3 contains 16 residues, cysteine and phenylalanine counted. The read is trimmed to its CDR3 DNA, 48 bases read in frame from base 1. V and J are trimmed by 7 bases and 1 base, and the gene matches miss 9 bases of the junction. The method behind the library was multiplex PCR. TCRdb shows the sequencer as Illumina HiSeq 4000. iRepertoire HTBI primers and Arm-PCR amplification of CDR3 regions were used to construct TCR beta libraries. Before sequencing, the PCR products went through gel purification. The original pipeline was this. Across samples, approximately 68 TRBV and roughly 15 TRBJ segments were identified and used for gene usage analysis of CDR3 amino acid clonotypes. COPE and FqMerger were used to merge the filtered high-quality paired reads into contigs. Contigs were aligned with BLAST to IMGT TRBV, TRBD and TRBJ reference genes, and CDR3 was defined per IMGT. Highly expanded clones were defined as clonotypes with a frequency above 0.1%. Shannon entropy served as the measure of repertoire diversity, while the Gini coefficient captured V-J evenness. Clonotypes shared by more than one individual were considered public. The raw public reads went through TCRdb reprocessing: fastp at Q25, MiXCR clone calling, in-frame beta chains kept. Rows with a matching CDR3 protein are joined into one entry that keeps the most common DNA and genes. TCRdb's processing, not the study's, gives the V and J calls here. Counted in this sample were about 450,000 distinct CDR3 sequences; less than 25% of them appeared once. The ten largest account for about a quarter of the sample.

This specimen comes from a study of regulatory T cells in long-lasting Graves disease (dated by TCRdb to 2020 to 2022). Regarding the complete study: Persistent Graves' disease was defined as antithyroid drug treatment for over 5 years with persistently positive TSH receptor autoantibodies. Peripheral blood TCR sequencing and RNA sequencing compared persistent Graves' disease patients with newly diagnosed Graves' disease patients. The study was conducted in China and was registered as a clinical trial. A total of around 33 samples were covered by TCR sequencing, comprising approximately 13 persistent and around 20 newly diagnosed Graves' disease patients. Antithyroid drugs had been taken for about 10.3 years on average by persistent Graves' disease patients in the clinical cohort.

The intended sense of this specimen's time point label: persistent/refractory GD, antithyroid drugs over 5 years with positive TRAb. For both TCR sequencing and RNA sequencing, RNA was extracted from PBMCs using TRIzol. The diagnosis of Graves' disease followed American Thyroid Association guidelines. Recruitment of patients was carried out at an endocrinology department in Xi'an, China. Each patient gave 9 to 10 milliliters of peripheral blood, collected in an EDTA anticoagulant tube. PBMCs were isolated by Ficoll Paque Plus density gradient separation without further T cell sorting. An Agilent 2100 Bioanalyzer and agarose gel were used to check RNA quality, while a NanoDrop 2000 measured RNA concentration. What the work shows at the level of the full study, not this receptor alone: Peripheral blood alone was examined, since thyroid tissue, which constituted the primary lesion, could not be accessed. Compared with newly diagnosed patients, persistent Graves' disease patients had lower TCR Shannon entropy and fewer highly expanded clones, which suggests clonal expansion. Only the TCR beta chain was sequenced and analyzed. TRBV28, TRBJ1-2 and TRBJ2-5 were preferentially used in persistent disease, while TRBV20-1 and TRBJ2-1 were favored in newly diagnosed disease. A larger number of public clonotypes was shared among persistent patients (around 2,500) than among newly diagnosed patients (about 990). The authors acknowledged the small sample size as a limitation that may reduce accuracy.

The clonotype comes from a female donor with Graves disease. The chain links TRBV28 with TRBJ1-2, and 10 bases in between align with TRBD1. The material was peripheral blood mononuclear cells (PBMCs), obtained when the disease was refractory, from a patient treated with antithyroid drugs. The DNA sequence is TGTGCCAGCACCAGAGACAGGGGGCTAGTTAACTATGGCTACACCTTC. It translates as CASTRDRGLVNYGYTF.